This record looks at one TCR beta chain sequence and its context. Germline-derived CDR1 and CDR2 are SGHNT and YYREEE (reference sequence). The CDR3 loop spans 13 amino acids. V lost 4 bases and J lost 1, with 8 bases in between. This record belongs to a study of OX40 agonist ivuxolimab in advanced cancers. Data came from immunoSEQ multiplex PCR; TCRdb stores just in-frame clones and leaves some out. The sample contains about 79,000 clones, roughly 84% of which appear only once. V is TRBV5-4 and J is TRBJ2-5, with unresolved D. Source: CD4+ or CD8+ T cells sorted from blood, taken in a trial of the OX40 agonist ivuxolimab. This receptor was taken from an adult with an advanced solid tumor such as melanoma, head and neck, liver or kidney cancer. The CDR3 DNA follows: TGTGCCAGCAGCAGACCAACCCAAGAGACCCAGTACTTC. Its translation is CASSRPTQETQYF.